The clone carrying this T cell receptor beta chain has just one count. Its specificity is unknown. Only in-frame clones appear in the TCRdb table, and some are missing; sequencing was by immunoSEQ multiplex PCR. This table has about 46,000 clones, roughly 73% appearing once. The CDR3 has 18 residues. Germline V lookup: CDR1 SGHRS, CDR2 YFSETQ. The V segment lost 5 bases and the J segment 4 bases; nucleotides outside the gene matches: 17. The data belong to a study of early stage breast cancer tumors. Across the whole study: ER+/PR+/HER2- status applied to about 70% of the 16 invasive breast tumors. Each sample averaged around 10-fold read coverage.

Whole-study results and caveats: Compared with adjacent normal breast, tumors showed 2.5 to 3-fold denser, more clonal T cells.

Input material: blood. The rearrangement links TRBV5-1 to TRBJ2-1, with 8 nucleotides matching TRBD1. The receptor's source is a person aged 40-50 years with breast cancer. Written as DNA, the CDR3 is TGCGCCAGCAGTATAGAAACAGGGGGTACCCTTGGGTACAATGAGCAGTTCTTC. Its translation: CASSIETGGTLGYNEQFF.